This T cell receptor beta chain derives from a study of blood T cell repertoires in COVID-19. Turning to the study itself: Acute and convalescent COVID-19 samples came from the United States, Italy and Spain. In each case, the material was cDNA or gDNA derived from T cells, B-cell-depleted T cells, or PBMCs.

In its sample, this clone was seen once. Authors' data handling: Nucleated cell number was recorded as an estimate derived from reference gene primer amplification. Data came from immunoSEQ multiplex PCR; TCRdb stores just in-frame clones and leaves some out. That table supplies the V and J calls and clone size; D and trimming were determined from the DNA. The sample has approximately 150,000 clones, roughly 90% seen once; the top ten hold around 2.1%. The CDR3 is 14 amino acids. Trimming removed 4 bases from V and 3 bases from J, with 13 bases in between. The germline V gene encodes CDR1 SGHRS and CDR2 YFSETQ.

The sample taken for sequencing was peripheral blood. The chain couples TRBV5-1 to TRBJ2-5, with a tentative D call TRBD2 (6 bases). This TCR was recovered from a man between 65 and 85 years old with active COVID-19. CDR3 nucleotide sequence: TGCGCCAGCAGCCGCGCTTCGGGGGAAGAGACCCAGTACTTC. This codes for CASSRASGEETQYF.